This T cell receptor (beta chain) was sequenced for a study of blood T cells in healthy people across ages. Study outcomes and limitations: A roughly linear age-dependent decrease characterized TCR beta diversity per million T cells.

The length of the CDR3 is 16 residues. The trim removed 4 bases at V and 4 bases at J, leaving 8 bases unmatched. The V gene's germline CDR1 is SNHLY and CDR2 FYNNEI. The authors ran a second PCR of roughly 7 to 11 cycles using a sample-barcoded 5' primer and a J-beta primer mix. TCRdb independently ran MiXCR on the 5' RACE reads; one entry per CDR3 protein. Among 650,000 to 1,000,000 distinct CDR3 sequences listed, around half were seen once. Ten or more counts support this clonotype. Its antigen is as yet unknown. The chain joins TRBV2 to TRBJ2-1, with 9 positions matching TRBD1. The source material was blood. This TCR was recovered from an elderly man in good health. CDR3 protein: CASSAAGTGYYNEQFF. CDR3 coding DNA: TGTGCCAGCAGTGCGGCCGGGACAGGGTATTACAATGAGCAGTTCTTC.